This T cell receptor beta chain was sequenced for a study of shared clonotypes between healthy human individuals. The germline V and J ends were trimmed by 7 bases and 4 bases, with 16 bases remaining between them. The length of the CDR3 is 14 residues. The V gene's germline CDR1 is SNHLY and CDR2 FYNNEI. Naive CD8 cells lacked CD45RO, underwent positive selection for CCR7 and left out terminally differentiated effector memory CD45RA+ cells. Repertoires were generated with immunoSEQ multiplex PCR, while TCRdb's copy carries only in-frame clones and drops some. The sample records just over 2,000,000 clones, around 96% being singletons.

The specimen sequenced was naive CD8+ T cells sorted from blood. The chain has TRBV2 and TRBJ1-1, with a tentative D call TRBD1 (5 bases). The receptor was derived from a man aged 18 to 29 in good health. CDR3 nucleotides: TGTGCCAGCACTACGACAGCCGGGGGCACTGAAGCTTTCTTT. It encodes CASTTTAGGTEAFF.